One and the same sample provided the 29 T cell receptor beta chains below, sequenced in a study of T cell changes during pregnancy in multiple sclerosis (dated by TCRdb to the late 2010s). Library preparation used the immunoSEQ multiplex PCR assay. Held by TCRdb, this immuneACCESS table contains in-frame sequences only and omits some clones. Under half of the omission traces to an unresolved V gene where checked; the cause of the rest is unknown. This sample lists some 130,000 clones; roughly 96% were detected once. The top ten hold about 0.45% of the sample. The input for sequencing was peripheral blood, taken after pregnancy. These receptors all stem from a female donor with multiple sclerosis, enrolled in a pregnancy study.

The chain has TRBV5-4 and TRBJ2-7; TRBD1 matches at 11 bases. The CDR3 has 16 amino acids. V dropped 3 bases and J dropped 4; count of bases not matched to a gene: 9. Germline CDR1 and CDR2: SGHNT and YYREEE (reference sequence). CDR3 amino acids: CASSSATGQGVYEQYF. DNA of the CDR3: TGTGCCAGCAGCTCGGCGACGGGACAGGGGGTATACGAGCAGTACTTC.

The gene calls are TRBV7-3 and TRBJ2-7; the match to TRBD2 covers 10 bases. Germline trimming cut 5 bases from V and 2 bases from J; bases unmatched to any gene: 6. The CDR3 is made up of 15 amino acids. Germline V gene sequence: CDR1 SGHTA, CDR2 FQGTGA. The CDR3 is CASSPGLASPYEQYF. In DNA form, the CDR3 reads TGTGCCAGCAGCCCGGGACTAGCGAGTCCCTACGAGCAGTACTTC.

The CDR3 sequence: CASSEAIRDTQYF. CDR3 nucleotide sequence: TGTGCCAGCAGTGAAGCGATCAGGGATACGCAGTATTTT. The V and J genes are TRBV6-1 and TRBJ2-3; no clear D gene. Trimming cost V 0 bases and J 6 bases, with 7 bases left between them. The CDR3 extends over 13 amino acids. Germline V gives CDR1 MNHNS, CDR2 SASEGT.

The chain joins TRBV6-6 to TRBJ1-2, with a possible D match to TRBD1 (6 bases). Between the trimmed V and J ends, which lost 6 bases and 0 bases, there was a span of 14 bases. The V gene's germline CDR1 is MNHNY and CDR2 SVGAGI (reference sequence). The CDR3 loop spans 15 amino acids. The CDR3 here is CASSYRTVPNYGYTF. The CDR3 DNA sequence: TGTGCCAGCAGCTATCGGACAGTTCCTAACTATGGCTACACCTTC.

This clone was detected once. The chain combines TRBV5-6 with TRBJ2-1; TRBD2 matches 11 bases. Germline values: CDR1 SGHDT, CDR2 YYEEEE. With V trimmed by 0 bases and J by 8 bases, 1 base remained unmatched. This CDR3 is 14 amino acids long. In DNA, the CDR3 is TGTGCCAGCAGCTTGGCTAGCGGGAGGCATGAGCAGTTCTTC. Translating gives CASSLASGRHEQFF.

CDR3 residues: CASSYGLAGATDTQYF. The CDR3 DNA sequence: TGTGCCAGCAGTTACGGACTAGCGGGAGCGACAGATACGCAGTATTTT. V usage is TRBV6-6 and J usage is TRBJ2-3; 13 bases align to TRBD2. The CDR3 covers 16 residues. V lost 2 bases to trimming and J lost 3 bases; unmatched junction nucleotides: 2. CDR1 MNHNY and CDR2 SVGAGI come from the germline V gene (reference sequence).

The chain recombines TRBV4-2 with TRBJ2-5; 9 nucleotides align to TRBD2. The trim removed 0 bases at V and 3 bases at J, leaving 14 bases unmatched. The CDR3 is 19 residues long. Germline V gene lookup returns CDR1 LGHNA and CDR2 YNFKEQ. CDR3 amino acids: CASSQEGASGTGRKETQYF. In DNA form, the CDR3 reads TGTGCCAGCAGCCAAGAGGGCGCTAGCGGGACGGGCCGAAAAGAGACCCAGTACTTC.

The rearrangement joins TRBV5-1 to TRBJ2-3; a weak D match, TRBD1 (6 bases). The germline gives CDR1 SGHRS, CDR2 YFSETQ. The CDR3 spans 16 residues. The V and J ends lost 0 bases and 1 base respectively, with 12 bases between them. CDR3 DNA: TGCGCCAGCAGCTTGGCCCGCAGGGGAGGCACAGATACGCAGTATTTT. It yields the protein CASSLARRGGTDTQYF.

The V gene is TRBV7-3, the J gene TRBJ1-1; D gene ambiguous. The CDR3 totals 13 residues. Germline V CDR1 and CDR2: SGHTA, FQGTGA. V lost 6 bases, J lost 1 base, and 9 bases lay in between. The DNA for the CDR3 is TGTGCCAGCAGTAAACAACCGAACACTGAAGCTTTCTTT. It translates to CASSKQPNTEAFF. The variable domain in full, completed from reference TRBV7-3 and TRBJ1-1, reads GAGVSQTPSNKVTEKGKYVELRCDPISGHTALYWYRQSLGQGPEFLIYFQGTGAADDSGLPNDRFFAVRPEGSVSTLKIQRTERGDSAVYLCASSKQPNTEAFFGQGTRLTVV.

The chain joins TRBV27 to TRBJ1-4; possible D gene TRBD1, 5 bases. Germline-derived CDR1 and CDR2 are MNHEY and SMNVEV (reference sequence). V gave up 2 bases and J gave up 7 bases, with 20 bases separating them. CDR3 length: 17 residues. This CDR3 is CASSLRSTDWGGEKLFF. The CDR3 DNA reads TGTGCCAGCAGTTTACGATCAACGGATTGGGGCGGTGAAAAACTGTTTTTT.

This clone was observed many times. The rearrangement joins TRBV2 to TRBJ1-4; D perhaps matches TRBD1 (6 bases). The germline CDR1 and CDR2 sequences are SNHLY and FYNNEI. The CDR3 loop spans 16 amino acids. V was cut by 5 bases and J by 5 bases, with 18 bases left in between. The CDR3 protein is CASSPSRTARNEKLFF. CDR3 bases: TGTGCCAGCAGTCCCAGCCGGACAGCGCGGAATGAAAAACTGTTTTTT.

V usage is TRBV27 and J usage is TRBJ2-7; D perhaps matches TRBD2 (5 bases). Deletions cut 8 bases from V and 2 bases from J, with 19 bases between. This CDR3 spans 15 amino acids. Looked up from germline, CDR1 is MNHEY and CDR2 is SMNVEV (reference sequence). The CDR3 reads CASAPHTGSPYEQYF. The CDR3 DNA follows: TGTGCCAGCGCCCCACACACGGGGTCCCCCTACGAGCAGTACTTC.

This chain links TRBV19 with TRBJ1-1, with D uncertain. The CDR3 is 10 amino acids. The germline V gene has CDR1 LNHDA and CDR2 SQIVND (reference sequence). Trimming removed 7 bases from V and 7 bases from J, with 7 bases in between. CDR3 loop: CASTRGEAFF. CDR3 nucleotides: TGTGCCAGTACGCGAGGTGAAGCTTTCTTT.

V is TRBV6-1 and J is TRBJ2-7; possibly TRBD1 for D (6 bases). CDR3 length: 18 residues. CDR1 MNHNS and CDR2 SASEGT come from the germline V gene. V was shortened by 2 bases and J by 2 bases, with 22 bases between the two germline ends. This CDR3 is CASSEWSRVGQPPYEQYF. The CDR3 region has the DNA TGTGCCAGCAGTGAATGGTCCCGGGTAGGACAGCCCCCCTACGAGCAGTACTTC.

V gene TRBV6-5 combines with J gene TRBJ1-1; possibly TRBD1 for D (6 bases). Germline CDR1 reads MNHEY; CDR2 reads SVGAGI. V lost 7 bases to trimming and J lost 1 base, with 13 bases between them. The CDR3 is 14 amino acids. CDR3 DNA sequence: TGTGCCAGCACTTTAAGGGGGGGGAACACTGAAGCTTTCTTT. Translation gives CASTLRGGNTEAFF.

V and J are TRBV5-6 and TRBJ2-5; 9 bases match TRBD1. Germline V gene lookup returns CDR1 SGHDT and CDR2 YYEEEE. J lost 2 bases, V lost 4 bases, and 9 bases had no gene match. The CDR3 is made up of 16 amino acids. The CDR3: CASSTGGGWKQETQYF. Here the CDR3 DNA reads TGTGCCAGCAGCACAGGGGGCGGGTGGAAACAAGAGACCCAGTACTTC.

The chain employs TRBV28 and TRBJ1-5; D not resolved. CDR1 MDHEN and CDR2 SYDVKM come from the germline V gene. There are 12 residues in the CDR3. Trimming shortened V by 6 bases and J by 6 bases, and 9 bases separated the two germline ends. The CDR3 DNA sequence: TGTGCCAGCAGCACTGTACCTCAGCCCCAGCATTTT. Its protein is CASSTVPQPQHF.

The chain carries TRBV7-3 and TRBJ2-7; possibly TRBD2 for D (6 bases). The germline gives CDR1 SGHTA, CDR2 FQGTGA. The CDR3 is made up of 13 amino acids. The germline V and J ends were trimmed by 4 bases and 6 bases, with 13 bases remaining between them. In nucleotides, the CDR3 is TGTGCCAGCAGCTCCGGGACTTTAATCGAGCAGTACTTC. Translated: CASSSGTLIEQYF.

This clone was recorded once. The J gene is TRBJ2-1, the V gene TRBV9; 7 nucleotides agree with TRBD2. This CDR3 is 17 amino acids long. The germline CDR1 and CDR2 sequences are SGDLS and YYNGEE. The V gene end was trimmed by 3 bases and the J gene end by 5 bases; junction bases not matched to a gene: 14. The CDR3 region is CASSAPRGGREDNEQFF. Here the CDR3 DNA reads TGTGCCAGCAGCGCCCCGAGGGGCGGGAGAGAGGACAATGAGCAGTTCTTC.

The DNA of the CDR3 is TGTGCCAGCAGCCCCTCATCGCGCCTCTCTGGGGCCAACGTCCTGACTTTC. Its translation: CASSPSSRLSGANVLTF. The rearrangement uses TRBV7-6 and TRBJ2-6, with unresolved D. This CDR3 has 17 residues. V was cut by 5 bases and J by 0 bases, with 14 bases left in between. Germline CDR1 is SGHVS and CDR2 is FNYEAQ.

The chain is built from TRBV4-2 and TRBJ1-5; 10 nucleotides line up with TRBD1. The CDR3 consists of 17 residues. V lost 4 bases and J lost 6; bases outside the gene matches: 12. CDR1 and CDR2 from the germline V gene are LGHNA and YNFKEQ. The CDR3 loop is CASSRATGQGTGQPQHF. The DNA of the CDR3 is TGTGCCAGCAGCCGAGCGACGGGACAGGGGACGGGTCAGCCCCAGCATTTT.

CDR3 residues: CASSQGGQWNQPQHF. As DNA, the CDR3 is TGTGCCAGCAGCCAGGGGGGACAGTGGAATCAGCCCCAGCATTTT. The rearrangement links TRBV6-1 to TRBJ1-5; 7 positions match TRBD1. From germline, CDR1 is MNHNS and CDR2 SASEGT. V shed 6 bases, J shed 4 bases, and the junction held 9 bases outside the gene matches. The CDR3 runs 15 residues.

A single count supports this clone. This chain joins TRBV19 and TRBJ2-1; D perhaps matches TRBD2 (6 bases). The CDR3 sequence is 14 residues long. Trimming removed 9 bases at V and 8 bases at J, with 20 bases between. Germline V CDR1 and CDR2: LNHDA, SQIVND (reference sequence). The CDR3 is CASGPGTPSDEQFF. The CDR3 DNA follows: TGTGCCAGCGGACCGGGGACTCCCTCGGATGAGCAGTTCTTC.

The V call is TRBV29-1, the J call TRBJ2-2, with TRBD2 matching 7 bases. The germline V gene has CDR1 SQVTM and CDR2 ANQGSEA. There are 14 residues in the CDR3. Germline trimming cut 5 bases from V and 1 base from J; bases unmatched to any gene: 4. CDR3 coding DNA: TGCAGCGTTCTAAAGCGGGAGAACACCGGGGAGCTGTTTTTT. The encoded protein is CSVLKRENTGELFF.

This chain uses TRBV18 with TRBJ2-1; 8 bases agree with TRBD2. Germline CDR1 is KGHSH and CDR2 is LQKENI. The V and J ends lost 3 bases and 4 bases, in that order; junction bases with no gene match: 8. This CDR3 spans 16 amino acids. Written as DNA, the CDR3 is TGTGCCAGCTCACCTAAGAGCGGGGGAACGTACAATGAGCAGTTCTTC. Translated: CASSPKSGGTYNEQFF. Full variable domain (rest looked up from reference TRBV18 and TRBJ2-1): NAGVMQNPRHLVRRRGQEARLRCSPMKGHSHVYWYRQLPEEGLKFMVYLQKENIIDESGMPKERFSAEFPKEGPSILRIQQVVRGDSAAYFCASSPKSGGTYNEQFFGPGTRLTVL.

The rearrangement links TRBV6-1 to TRBJ1-2; TRBD1 might be the D (5 bases). The CDR3 spans 13 residues. The germline V gene encodes CDR1 MNHNS and CDR2 SASEGT. V was pared by 3 bases and J by 4 bases, with 9 bases between. The CDR3 here is CASSEAGGYGYTF. As DNA, the CDR3 is TGTGCCAGCAGTGAGGCGGGGGGCTATGGCTACACCTTC.

V and J are TRBV27 and TRBJ2-5, with 7 bases lining up with TRBD1. Germline V CDR1 and CDR2: MNHEY, SMNVEV (reference sequence). CDR3 size: 15 residues. Germline trimming cut 6 bases from V and 1 base from J; bases unmatched to any gene: 8. CDR3: CASRPGTVLQETQYF. In DNA, the CDR3 is TGTGCCAGCAGACCTGGGACAGTCCTCCAAGAGACCCAGTACTTC.

V and J are TRBV19 and TRBJ1-2, with 8 bases aligning to TRBD1. CDR3 length: 14 residues. Germline V gene data show CDR1 as LNHDA and CDR2 as SQIVND (reference sequence). J lost 7 bases, V lost 5 bases, and 9 bases had no gene match. CDR3 bases: TGTGCCAGTAGTTCCCGAAGACAGGGGAGTGGCTACACCTTC. Amino acid sequence: CASSSRRQGSGYTF.

The table lists this clone with a count of one. This sequence joins TRBV13 and TRBJ2-7; D uncertain. Trimming cost V 2 bases and J 4 bases, with 9 bases left between them. This CDR3 region has 13 residues. Germline V gene data show CDR1 as PRHDT and CDR2 as FYEKMQ (reference sequence). CDR3 in DNA: TGTGCCAGCAGCTTACGAAGCACTTACGAGCAGTACTTC. Protein product: CASSLRSTYEQYF.